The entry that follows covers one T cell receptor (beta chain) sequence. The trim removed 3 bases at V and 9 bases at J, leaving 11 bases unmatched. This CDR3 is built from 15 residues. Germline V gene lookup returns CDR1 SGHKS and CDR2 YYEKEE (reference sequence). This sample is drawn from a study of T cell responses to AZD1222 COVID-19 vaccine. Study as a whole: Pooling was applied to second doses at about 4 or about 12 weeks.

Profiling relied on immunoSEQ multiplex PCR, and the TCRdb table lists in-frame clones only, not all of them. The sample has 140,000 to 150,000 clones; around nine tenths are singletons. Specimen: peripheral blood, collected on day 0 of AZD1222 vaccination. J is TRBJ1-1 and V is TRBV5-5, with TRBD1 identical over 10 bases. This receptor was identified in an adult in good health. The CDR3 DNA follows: TGTGCCAGCAGCTCCCCGGGACAGGGGTCCGAAAAAGCTTTCTTT. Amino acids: CASSSPGQGSEKAFF.